This TCR beta chain was profiled in a study of blood T cell repertoires in COVID-19. This CDR3 has 15 residues. The germline V gene encodes CDR1 LGHDT and CDR2 YNNKEL (reference sequence). V gave up 4 bases and J gave up 1 base; unmatched junction bases: 6. The assay was immunoSEQ multiplex PCR, and TCRdb's table has in-frame clones only and misses some. The data show about 190,000 clones, 70% to 90% seen once. This clone was observed a single time. This receptor was taken from a woman aged 40 to 50 who had recovered from COVID-19. The material sequenced was peripheral blood. The chain links TRBV3-1 (or the pseudogene TRBV3-2) to TRBJ2-7; 8 positions match TRBD1. DNA for the CDR3: TGTGCCAGCAGCCCTGCCACAGGGGGTTCCTACGAGCAGTACTTC. Amino acids: CASSPATGGSYEQYF.